Listed below are T cell receptor beta chains from one sample, sequenced in a study of identical twins. TCRdb reanalysed the 5' RACE reads using MiXCR and keeps one entry per CDR3 protein. The profile shows 280,000 or so distinct CDR3 sequences, approximately 8% of them singletons. This sample was also put to use in a study of yellow fever vaccine responses in identical twins.

The sequencing sample was made of memory (CD45RO+) T cells sorted from blood. The receptors shown here come from a woman aged 18-29 years in good health. CDR3s include the opening cysteine and the closing phenylalanine or tryptophan. Fields, in order: clone size, J gene, V gene, D gene, CDR3 DNA, CDR3 protein. D genes are given only for firm matches. Expanded clones are given a class, and other clones once, few, many or no size at all.

- | TRBJ2-1 | TRBV25-1 | TRBD1 | TGTGCCAGCGGGGACAGGGTGGAATTGATGAAGCAGTTCTTC | CASGDRVELMKQFF
many | TRBJ1-1 | TRBV12-3/TRBV12-4 | - | TGTGCCAGCAGTTCCACAGTAGAGAACACTGAAGCTTTCTTT | CASSSTVENTEAFF
- | TRBJ2-5 | TRBV6-5 | TRBD2 | TGTGCCAGCAGGTTACTAGCGGGAGGAAGAGAGACCCAGTACTTC | CASRLLAGGRETQYF
many | TRBJ2-3 | TRBV5-1 | - | TGCGCCAGCAGCTTGGGACCGCCCTCCACAGATACGCAGTATTTT | CASSLGPPSTDTQYF
- | TRBJ1-3 | TRBV29-1 | - | TGCAGCGTTGAAGCTCTCGGGAAAGGAGGACACACCATATATTTT | CSVEALGKGGHTIYF
- | TRBJ2-7 | TRBV2 | - | TGTGCCAGCAGTGAGTGGACCTCGGGGTTGAGTGACTTC | CASSEWTSGLSDF
many | TRBJ2-1 | TRBV20-1 | TRBD2 | TGCAGTGCTGAACCGGGACTAGTAGGGGAGCAGTTCTTC | CSAEPGLVGEQFF
- | TRBJ1-2 | TRBV12-3/TRBV12-4 | - | TGTGCCAGCAGCGCCCGAGCCGGCTATGGCTACACCTTC | CASSARAGYGYTF
- | TRBJ2-1 | TRBV6-4 | - | TGTGCCAGCAGGACGGCTGGCAGGGGCAATGAGCAGTTCTTC | CASRTAGRGNEQFF
- | TRBJ2-7 | TRBV10-3 | - | TGTGCCATCAGTGAGTCACCCAGCGGTCTCTACGAGCAGTACTTC | CAISESPSGLYEQYF
many | TRBJ1-1 | TRBV20-1 | - | TGCAGTGCTAGTAGAGGGGACACTGAAGCTTTCTTT | CSASRGDTEAFF
many | TRBJ1-2 | TRBV16 | TRBD1 | TGTGCCAGCAGCCACTACAGGGGAGAAGGGGGCTACACCTTC | CASSHYRGEGGYTF
- | TRBJ2-1 | TRBV29-1 | TRBD2 | TGCAGCGTTGATGGCCTAGCGGAAGTTAAATCCTACAATGAGCAGTTCTTC | CSVDGLAEVKSYNEQFF
many | TRBJ2-7 | TRBV7-8 | - | TGTGCCAGCAGCTTATTGGCAGAGAACGAGCAGTACTTC | CASSLLAENEQYF
- | TRBJ1-6 | TRBV6-4 | - | TGTGCCAGCAGAGCAGGGGACCATTATAATTCACCCCTCCACTTT | CASRAGDHYNSPLHF
- | TRBJ2-1 | TRBV7-8 | - | TGTGCCAGCAGCTTAGTCAGATTTGAGGATGAGCAGTTCTTC | CASSLVRFEDEQFF
many | TRBJ1-1 | TRBV2 | - | TGTGCCAGCAGTGTAGCAGGTGAAGCTTTCTTT | CASSVAGEAFF
many | TRBJ2-1 | TRBV2 | - | TGTGCCAGCATCGAGGGGCTTTCGGTCCATGAGCAGTTCTTC | CASIEGLSVHEQFF
few | TRBJ2-3 | TRBV6-5 | TRBD1 | TGTGCCAGCAGTTACTCGCCGGGACAGGGCACAGATACGCAGTATTTT | CASSYSPGQGTDTQYF
many | TRBJ2-1 | TRBV27 | TRBD2 | TGTGCCAGCAGTTTCACTAGCGGGGAGTATTATGAGCAGTTCTTC | CASSFTSGEYYEQFF
few | TRBJ1-1 | TRBV29-1 | TRBD1 | TGCAGCGTCTATGACAGGGTCGCTGAAGCTTTCTTT | CSVYDRVAEAFF
few | TRBJ2-2 | TRBV2 | TRBD2 | TGTGCCAGCAGTACGGGGGGGGCCTTGAACACCGGGGAGCTGTTTTTT | CASSTGGALNTGELFF
many | TRBJ2-3 | TRBV5-1 | TRBD2 | TGCGCCAGCAGCTTCGTGACTAGCGGCTCGGCAGATACGCAGTATTTT | CASSFVTSGSADTQYF